Listed below are T cell receptor beta chains from one sample, sequenced in a study of blood T cells in healthy people across ages. Each CDR3 protein gets one entry after TCRdb re-called the 5' RACE reads with MiXCR. The sample lists approximately 830,000 distinct CDR3 sequences; around 62% were seen once. Material: blood. Every receptor here comes from a man aged 30-40 years in good health. Each CDR3 is given with its conserved first and last residue. The D gene is left open where the match is weak. Not all rows give a size; the values are once, few, many and, for expanded clones, a class.

TRBV4-2	NA	TRBJ1-2	NA	16	CASGSRGGLLEEGYTF	TGTGCCAGCGGCTCCCGTGGTGGGCTCCTTGAAGAGGGCTACACCTTC
TRBV20-1	NA	TRBJ2-1	NA	13	CSASTGGVDGQFF	TGCAGTGCTAGTACGGGGGGCGTTGATGGGCAGTTCTTC
TRBV7-9	TRBD2	TRBJ2-7	few	12	CASSPGEGEQYF	TGTGCCAGCAGCCCCGGGGAGGGCGAGCAGTACTTC
TRBV27	TRBD2	TRBJ2-7	NA	15	CASSLSLSGGYEQYF	TGTGCCAGCAGTTTAAGTCTTAGCGGGGGTTACGAGCAGTACTTC
TRBV27	NA	TRBJ1-4	NA	15	CASRPGGGTGEKLFF	TGTGCCAGCAGGCCCGGTGGGGGGACTGGTGAAAAACTGTTTTTT
TRBV4-3	TRBD2	TRBJ2-7	NA	16	CASSQGNRGGSYEQYF	TGCGCCAGCAGCCAGGGTAACCGGGGGGGCTCCTACGAGCAGTACTTC
TRBV24-1	NA	TRBJ2-6	NA	13	CATLGSGANVLTF	TGTGCCACCTTGGGGTCAGGGGCCAACGTCCTGACTTTC
TRBV28	NA	TRBJ2-7	NA	12	CASRSQGYEQYF	TGTGCCAGCAGGTCACAGGGTTACGAGCAGTACTTC
TRBV7-9	NA	TRBJ2-7	many	13	CASSSGTTYEQYF	TGTGCCAGCAGCTCCGGGACGACCTACGAGCAGTACTTC
TRBV5-1	NA	TRBJ2-3	NA	13	CASSYPDYTTQYF	TGCGCCAGCAGCTACCCGGACTACACGACGCAGTATTTT
TRBV4-3	TRBD1	TRBJ2-7	NA	18	CASSQDKALTGQTYEQYF	TGCGCCAGCAGCCAAGATAAGGCCCTGACAGGGCAAACCTACGAGCAGTACTTC
TRBV14	NA	TRBJ2-1	NA	16	CASSPAGGHSYNEQFF	TGTGCCAGCAGTCCGGCCGGCGGCCACTCCTACAATGAGCAGTTCTTC
TRBV5-1	NA	TRBJ2-1	NA	15	CASSSGESSYNEQFF	TGCGCCAGCAGCTCGGGAGAGAGCTCCTACAATGAGCAGTTCTTC
TRBV4-3	TRBD1	TRBJ2-5	NA	15	CASSPGTGIYNEQYF	TGCGCCAGCAGTCCCGGGACAGGGATCTACAATGAGCAGTACTTC
TRBV7-2	NA	TRBJ2-7	NA	19	CASSLAGRDGSGLSYEQYF	TGTGCCAGCAGCTTAGCGGGTCGGGATGGCAGCGGGCTCTCCTACGAGCAGTACTTC
TRBV7-2	TRBD2	TRBJ2-3	NA	15	CASSILADGADTQYF	TGTGCCAGCAGTATTCTAGCGGATGGAGCTGATACGCAGTATTTT
TRBV12-3/TRBV12-4	NA	TRBJ1-2	NA	13	CASSLEGLDGYTF	TGTGCCAGCAGTTTAGAGGGATTGGATGGCTACACCTTC
TRBV21-1	NA	TRBJ2-1	NA	16	CASSKGETERQETQFF	TGTGCCAGCAGCAAAGGCGAAACAGAGAGGCAAGAGACCCAGTTCTTC
TRBV3-1	NA	TRBJ1-4	NA	13	CASSQGANEKLFF	TGTGCCAGCAGCCAAGGAGCTAATGAAAAACTGTTTTTT
TRBV7-9	NA	TRBJ2-7	NA	12	CASSLDLREQYF	TGTGCCAGCAGCTTAGACCTACGGGAGCAGTACTTC
TRBV7-2	NA	TRBJ1-4	NA	17	CASSLEVLSATNEKLFF	TGTGCCAGCAGCTTAGAAGTTCTCTCCGCAACTAATGAAAAACTGTTTTTT